A single T cell receptor beta chain is shown here with its context. Profiling relied on immunoSEQ multiplex PCR, and the TCRdb table lists in-frame clones only, not all of them. The table includes fewer than 500,000 clones, 80% to 95% detected once. These data are taken from a study of control samples from healthy donors and cancer patients. Germline-derived CDR1 and CDR2 are MRHNA and SNTAGT. V was shortened by 2 bases and J by 3 bases, with 4 bases between the two germline ends. The length of the CDR3 is 12 residues. The chain combines TRBV6-4 with TRBJ1-1; D is ambiguous. The sequence was obtained from a man aged 40-49 years with head and neck cancer. Sample: PBMCs. The CDR3 here is CASSDGHTEAFF. CDR3 in DNA: TGTGCCAGCAGTGACGGACACACTGAAGCTTTCTTT.